Listed below are T cell receptor beta chains from one sample, sequenced in a study of cytomegalovirus exposure and HLA in healthy donors. Repertoires were generated with immunoSEQ multiplex PCR, while TCRdb's copy carries only in-frame clones and drops some. The table records about 120,000 clones, 75% to 90% of them present only once. The material sequenced was PBMCs. These receptors all come from a man in his fifties in good health and CMV-seronegative. The conserved cysteine and the conserved F or W are not part of the CDR3 here.

V	J	CDR3
TRBV9	TRBJ1-4	ASSADRGRGEKLF
TRBV18	TRBJ2-1	ASSPTRGESSYNEQF
TRBV7-9	TRBJ2-2	ASRSRDSRTGELF
TRBV7-2	TRBJ2-2	ASSRDRVGGELF
TRBV7-2	TRBJ1-2	ASSLTGQVVGNGYT
TRBV4-3	TRBJ1-1	ASSLGQGETEAF
TRBV4-3	TRBJ1-2	ASSQSGGQGYGYT
TRBV5-1	TRBJ1-2	ASSLAGTDQDGYT
TRBV28	TRBJ1-2	ASTMSTNYGYT
TRBV7-9	TRBJ2-3	ASSLGDYQSLPTDTQY
TRBV11-2	TRBJ1-1	ASSSDRGGNTEAF
TRBV7-9	TRBJ2-1	ASSPIAQSSYNEQF
TRBV2	TRBJ2-7	ASSEPRDYEQY